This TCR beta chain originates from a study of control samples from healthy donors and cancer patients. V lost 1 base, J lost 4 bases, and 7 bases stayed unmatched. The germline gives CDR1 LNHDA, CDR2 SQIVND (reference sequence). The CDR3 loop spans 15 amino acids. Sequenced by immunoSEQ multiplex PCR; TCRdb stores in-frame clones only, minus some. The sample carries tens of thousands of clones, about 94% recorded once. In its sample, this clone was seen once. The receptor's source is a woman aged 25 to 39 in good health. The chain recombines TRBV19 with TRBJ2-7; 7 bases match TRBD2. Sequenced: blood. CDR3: CASSIGPSGSYEQYF. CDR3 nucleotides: TGTGCCAGTAGTATAGGGCCTAGCGGTTCTTACGAGCAGTACTTC.